One T cell receptor beta chain is described in this entry. This clonotype showed up just a few times. The antigen it binds to is not known. Per-nucleotide qualities are absent, and no much larger clonotype sits a single base away. These data come from a study of blood T cells in healthy people across ages (dated by TCRdb to the mid-2010s). At the level of the whole study: In model experiments, template switching captured roughly one uniquely barcoded TCR beta cDNA molecule for every two T cells. Age-related changes in TCR beta repertoire diversity were measured in the study by deep sequencing normalized with unique cDNA molecular identifiers. The donors were split into four age groups: young (average around 15 years), middle-aged (around 40), aged (roughly 60) and long-lived (under 85). Using the same blood draw, the study looked at two additional independent replicas of 1 million unique cDNA reads for two donors, one aged 18 to 30 and the other aged 80 or older. Study-level results and caveats: Because the CMV infection status of the donors was unknown, age-related changes in expanded clonotypes may potentially have been confounded. Estimates of total diversity based on one million sequenced T cells were considered lower bounds and underestimates. As age increased, observed TCR beta diversity per million T cells dropped in a roughly linear way, and a significant reduction was already evident by age 40. Compared with the aged group, the long-lived group had more naive CD4+ T cells, fewer expanded clones and increased TCR diversity, a pattern suggesting age selection. Conclusive comparison of naive and antigen-experienced compartments was prevented by the profiling of bulk unsorted PBMCs. A strong correlation was found between observed TCR beta diversity and the percentage of naive T cells measured by flow cytometry.

Libraries were prepared through 5' RACE. The data were produced on an Illumina HiSeq 2500. A second PCR of roughly 7 to 11 cycles was performed with a sample-barcoded 5' primer and a J-beta primer mix. A template-switch 5' adaptor carrying 12 random nucleotides introduced a unique molecular identifier onto each TCR beta cDNA molecule. Each sample yielded at least 2.5 million CDR3-containing paired-end reads. The Mint cDNA synthesis kit, primed by a TRBC-specific oligonucleotide, was used to synthesize first-strand cDNA from all RNA. After uracil-DNA glycosylase treatment, a first 18-cycle PCR used universal primers M1SS and BC2_uni_R on all cDNA. From the authors' description of their analysis: Each sample was normalized by randomly selecting 1 million high-quality reads, each carrying a distinct molecular identifier. Reads with shared molecular identifiers were discarded instead of being binned into consensus sequences. MiTCR, with a Q25 quality threshold and the strictest error-elimination algorithm, was used for CDR3 identification, clonotype clustering and error correction. A nonparametric unseen species model with Euler transformation was used to estimate a lower bound on total TCR beta diversity. TCRdb redid the processing of the public reads, applying fastp at Q25 and MiXCR, and retained in-frame beta chains. Entries are consolidated by CDR3 protein sequence, retaining the most common genes and DNA. V and J calls and clone size were set by TCRdb, not the authors. A total of about 720,000 distinct CDR3 sequences appear in this sample, more than 20% of them only once. Of the sample, approximately 4% is held by the ten largest clones.

Donors were under 40 systemically healthy Caucasian individuals from Russia aged 6 to 90 years. Each donor gave about 9.2 milliliters of peripheral blood, drawn into EDTA-treated Vacutainer tubes. Ficoll-Paque density-gradient centrifugation was used to isolate PBMCs, with at least 6.5 million per sample. Trizol reagent was used to extract total RNA from the PBMCs, yielding at least 6 micrograms per sample. Naive CD45RAhigh/CD27high T cell percentages were measured by flow cytometry on a PBMC aliquot from every donor. V loses 4 bases, J loses 2 bases, and the germline ends lie 13 bases apart. The CDR3, cysteine through phenylalanine, is 14 amino acids long. Only the CDR3 DNA stays, 42 bases, in frame from base 1. Taken from the germline V gene, the CDR1 and CDR2 loops are SQVTM and ANQGSEA. The same sample was also studied in work on T cells of mothers and their children. The second study's paper adds: Nine systemically healthy Caucasian individuals, comprising three mothers and their six children, were included as donors. cDNA synthesis consumed the entire amount of extracted RNA, loaded at around 1.5 ug RNA in each 15 ul reaction. Sample barcodes and 2-4 random nucleotides were added via the M1S primer in the second PCR. More than 9 million TCR beta CDR3 reads were obtained from each mother, and some 3.3 million reads were obtained from each child. In both related and unrelated pairs, thymic selection shapes the output of TCR recombination in a similar way, with inherited differences having only a minor effect. Normalized repertoire overlap was always found to be slightly, but never significantly, higher in related mother-child pairs than in unrelated mother-child pairs. No persistent microchimeric T cell clones were detected, at a sensitivity of roughly 99 clones per million clonotypes. The study used deep NGS to compare TCR beta repertoires of mothers and children, seeking features distinguishing related mother-child pairs from unrelated individuals. On average, the children were roughly 12 +/- 4 years old, while the mothers were approximately 41 +/- 4 years old. Libraries were sequenced on Illumina HiSeq 2000 with 100+100 nt paired-end reads after adapter ligation with NEBNext reagents. To prevent cross-contamination, the mother and child libraries were prepared one month apart and sequenced in separate runs. For each donor, somewhere between roughly 500,000 and 2,300,000 distinct TCR beta clonotypes were identified. Naive TCR beta clonotypes were estimated from low-frequency clonotypes matched to each donor's FACS-determined naive share, without sorting.

This sequence originates from a boy between 10 and 17 years old in good health. Sequenced material: blood. The sequence links TRBV29-1 to TRBJ2-3; confidence is insufficient to name the D gene. The DNA sequence reads TGCAGCGTTGGTAGCCGGATGGTCACAGATACGCAGTATTTT. It encodes CSVGSRMVTDTQYF.